Presented here are 11 T cell receptor beta chains from one specimen sequenced in a study of T cells in Graves' hyperthyroidism and ophthalmopathy. From RNA transcripts, TCR beta CDR3 regions were amplified. First-round RT-PCR with HTBI primers amplified the TCR CDR3 region. TCRdb analysed the multiplex PCR reads with MiXCR anew, one entry per CDR3 protein. Of nearly 600,000 distinct CDR3 sequences detected, around 14% appear once; the ten largest clones hold 5% to 7%. The source material was blood. These receptor sequences come from a woman aged 30 to 39 with Graves' hyperthyroidism that later progressed to Graves' ophthalmopathy.

A note on this clonotype: A read error may be the cause here, since a much bigger clone is one base away. A read error is likely, as this CDR3 ends without the conserved phenylalanine or tryptophan. The chain combines TRBV12-3 or TRBV12-4 with TRBJ1-5; no definite D call. The CDR3 runs 16 residues. V lost 1 base and J 3 bases, leaving 13 bases between the germline ends. Written as DNA, the CDR3 is TGTGCCAGCAGTTTAGGCGCGGGGAGGGACAATCAGCCCCAGCATTCT. Its protein is CASSLGAGRDNQPQHS.

This clonotype was observed a few times. This chain links TRBV4-3 with TRBJ2-5; 9 nucleotides line up with TRBD2. With 0 bases clipped from V and 3 bases from J, the junction kept 17 bases outside the gene matches. The CDR3 runs 20 residues. Germline values: CDR1 LGHNA, CDR2 YSLEER. CDR3 residues: CASSQDLGGLRLAVKETQYF. CDR3 DNA sequence: TGCGCCAGCAGCCAAGATTTAGGCGGGCTGCGACTAGCGGTAAAAGAGACCCAGTACTTC.

The rearrangement links TRBV19 to TRBJ2-2, with D tentatively TRBD1 or TRBD2 (5 bases each). V shed 3 bases and J shed 1 base, with 6 bases lying between them. The CDR3 length is 14 residues. CDR1 and CDR2 (germline): LNHDA, SQIVND (reference sequence). The CDR3 here is CASSMGRNTGELFF. The CDR3 DNA reads as TGTGCCAGTAGTATGGGACGGAACACCGGGGAGCTGTTTTTT.

This clonotype was found many times. The CDR3 nucleotides are TGTGCCAGCAGCTTGGGGGTGCCGTCGGTAGACTTCTTT. The encoded protein is CASSLGVPSVDFF. The chain employs TRBV11-2 and TRBJ1-1; possibly TRBD1 for D (5 bases). Germline CDR1 and CDR2: SGHAT and FQNNGV. Trimming shortened V by 3 bases and J by 14 bases, and 19 bases separated the two germline ends. The CDR3 has 13 residues.

This clonotype was observed many times. V gene TRBV5-1 combines with J gene TRBJ2-1; possible D gene TRBD1, 6 bases. CDR1 SGHRS and CDR2 YFSETQ come from the germline V gene. This CDR3 spans 15 amino acids. V was shortened by 0 bases and J by 5 bases, with 12 bases between the two germline ends. The CDR3, as DNA: TGCGCCAGCAGCTTGGACGGACAGTCCAACAATGAGCAGTTCTTC. The encoded protein is CASSLDGQSNNEQFF.

This clonotype was recorded at least ten times. The rearrangement links TRBV6-2 or TRBV6-3 to TRBJ1-3, with 8 bases identical to TRBD1. Germline CDR1 reads MNHEY; CDR2 reads SVGEGT. The length of the CDR3 is 16 residues. Losses at the gene ends were 2 bases for V and 2 bases for J; bases not matched to a gene: 5. The CDR3: CASSYGWTGTGNTIYF. The CDR3 nucleotides are TGTGCCAGCAGTTACGGTTGGACAGGGACTGGAAACACCATATATTTT.

The chain is built from TRBV9 and TRBJ2-1; no definite D call. Trimming took off 2 bases at V and 4 bases at J, with 13 bases between the two ends. Germline CDR1 is SGDLS and CDR2 is YYNGEE. This CDR3 region has 15 residues. DNA for the CDR3: TGTGCCAGCAGCGTCGACTTGTACGTTTACAATGAGCAGTTCTTC. It is translated as CASSVDLYVYNEQFF.

This clonotype was counted only a few times. The rearrangement joins TRBV7-9 to TRBJ1-4; 7 nucleotides agree with TRBD1. Germline values: CDR1 SEHNR, CDR2 FQNEAQ (reference sequence). The CDR3 is made up of 15 amino acids. V lost 5 bases and J lost 4; bases outside the gene matches: 7. The CDR3 loop reads CASSATGDLNEKLFF. In DNA, the CDR3 is TGTGCCAGCAGCGCTACAGGGGACCTTAATGAAAAACTGTTTTTT.

In this sample, this clonotype turned up many times. The chain is built from TRBV12-3 or TRBV12-4 and TRBJ1-5; D gene unclear. The CDR3 is made up of 14 amino acids. Trimming left V 6 bases short and J 1 base short, with 10 bases between. Written as DNA, the CDR3 is TGTGCCAGCAGGTATACTGGGAGCAATCAGCCCCAGCATTTT. It yields the protein CASRYTGSNQPQHF.

Regarding this clonotype: The CDR3 does not close with the conserved phenylalanine or tryptophan, likely indicating a read error. V is TRBV10-3 and J is TRBJ1-1; D gene uncertain. This CDR3 contains 14 residues. Trimming left V 0 bases short and J 4 bases short, with 9 bases between. Germline loops: CDR1 ENHRY, CDR2 SYGVKD. The CDR3 DNA reads as TGTGCCATCAGTGAGTCCCACGGCGCCACTGAAGCTTTCCTT. This sequence encodes CAISESHGATEAFL.

Comment on this clonotype: Possible read error: a much larger clone is one base away. The chain has TRBV11-3 and TRBJ2-7, with D possibly TRBD1 on 6 matching bases. Trimming removed 3 bases from V and 6 bases from J, with 15 bases in between. Germline CDR1 reads SGHNT; CDR2 reads YENEEA. The CDR3 sequence is 14 residues long. As DNA, the CDR3 is TGTGCCAGCAGCTTCTACAGGGATACCTTCGAGCAGTACTTC. The encoded protein is CASSFYRDTFEQYF.